These 6 T cell receptor beta chains originate from one sample sequenced in a study of regulatory T cells in long-lasting Graves disease. iRepertoire HTBI primers and Arm-PCR of CDR3 regions built TCR beta libraries. TCRdb itself ran the multiplex PCR reads through MiXCR, one entry per CDR3 protein. The sample holds 500,000 to 700,000 distinct CDR3 sequences; around 17% are singletons and the top ten take approximately 20%. Sample time point: newly diagnosed GD, antithyroid drugs for less than 3 months. With RNA extracted from PBMCs as input, the TCR library was made. This sample was shared with a second study, whose subject was T cells in Graves' hyperthyroidism and ophthalmopathy.

The sample in question was peripheral blood mononuclear cells (PBMCs), obtained at new diagnosis, from a patient treated with antithyroid drugs. All receptors come from a woman in her 30s with Graves disease.

This clonotype was seen many times. V is TRBV6-1 and J is TRBJ2-1; possible D gene TRBD2, 6 bases. The V gene lost 7 bases and the J gene lost 9 bases, with 10 bases spanning the gap. The CDR3 totals 11 residues. The germline gives CDR1 MNHNS, CDR2 SASEGT. In DNA, the CDR3 is TGTGCCAGCACTCGGGGGACTGAGCAGTTCTTC. Amino acids: CASTRGTEQFF.

The chain has TRBV20-1 and TRBJ2-6; D remains unclear. CDR1 is DFQATT, CDR2 SNEGSKA, per germline (reference sequence). The CDR3 is 14 amino acids. The V end lost 8 bases, the J end lost 0 bases, and 11 bases lay between the germline ends. CDR3 in DNA: TGCAGTACCCTGGGCCCCTCTGGGGCCAACGTCCTGACTTTC. Translating gives CSTLGPSGANVLTF.

This clonotype was seen more than once but under ten times. The V call is TRBV20-1, the J call TRBJ2-1; 9 positions match TRBD2. J was trimmed by 4 bases and V by 6 bases; bases with no gene match: 7. Germline V gene lookup returns CDR1 DFQATT and CDR2 SNEGSKA (reference sequence). This CDR3 is built from 14 residues. In DNA, the CDR3 is TGCAGTGCAAACCGACTAGCGGATTACAATGAGCAGTTCTTC. This encodes CSANRLADYNEQFF.

This clonotype occurred a few times. The gene calls are TRBV10-2 and TRBJ2-5; TRBD2 matches 7 bases. This CDR3 region has 15 residues. V was clipped by 6 bases and J by 3 bases; unmatched bases: 10. Germline V lookup: CDR1 WSHSY, CDR2 SAAADI. The CDR3 is CASRERDRNKETQYF. The CDR3 DNA is TGCGCCAGCAGAGAGCGGGATAGGAACAAAGAGACCCAGTACTTC.

This clonotype was seen a few times. The V call is TRBV12-3 or TRBV12-4, the J call TRBJ2-1, with 11 bases matching TRBD2. Germline trimming cut 5 bases from V and 10 bases from J; bases unmatched to any gene: 10. This CDR3 has 15 residues. The CDR3 loop reads CASSGLAGGYGEQFF. Written as DNA, the CDR3 is TGTGCCAGCAGTGGGTTAGCGGGAGGGTACGGGGAGCAGTTCTTC.

The gene calls are TRBV3-1 and TRBJ1-2; D is possibly TRBD1 (5 bases). The germline V gene encodes CDR1 LGHDT and CDR2 YNNKEL (reference sequence). The CDR3 runs to 14 residues. Trimming pared 4 bases from V and 0 bases from J, leaving 9 bases between. In DNA form, the CDR3 reads TGTGCCAGCAGCCCCCTGGGGGCTAACTATGGCTACACCTTC. Its translation is CASSPLGANYGYTF.